This T cell receptor (beta chain) was recorded in a study of T cells expressing NK-cell markers. Across the whole study: Sorted CD3+CD56+NKG2C+, CD3+CD56+NKG2C- and CD3+CD56-NKG2C+ T cells provided the TCR beta repertoires.

For this clonotype: Its antigen is as yet unknown.

Germline CDR1 and CDR2: SGHDT and YYEEEE. CDR3 size: 16 residues. Regarding the study as a whole: These same clonotypes (in four donors) also led the CD3+CD56-NKG2C+ fraction. Each of 6 or 7 donors carried dominant NKG2C+ clonotypes accounting for about 1.0-8% of CD8+ T cells.

A 5'RACE template switching approach incorporating UMIs was used to make TCR beta cDNA. From its re-call of the 5' RACE reads, TCRdb lists each CDR3 protein once, without DNA. The sample shows roughly 420,000 distinct CDR3 sequences, and approximately 7% sits with its ten largest clones. This TCR was recovered from a woman aged 18 to 69 in good health. The chain employs TRBV5-6 and TRBJ2-6. The sample was blood T cells: a sorted CD56 or NKG2C T cell subset, CD4+ or CD8+ T cells, or bulk PBMC T cells (not recorded which). The CDR3 sequence: CASSLTRATGANVLTF.